These 9 T cell receptor beta chains came from one sample sequenced in a study of CD8 T cells in ankylosing spondylitis. TCRdb re-analysed the 5' RACE reads in MiXCR, keeping a single row per CDR3 protein. The repertoire holds approximately 350,000 distinct CDR3 sequences, with under 15% as singletons. Material: blood, either unsorted or a sorted T cell fraction (not recorded which). These receptors all come from a male donor with ankylosing spondylitis or in good health (not recorded which).

This clonotype appeared a few times. The chain employs TRBV6-5 and TRBJ2-1, with TRBD1 as a possible D gene (5 bases). The CDR3 consists of 16 residues. CDR1 and CDR2 from the germline V gene are MNHEY and SVGAGI. V was clipped by 0 bases and J by 3 bases, with 12 bases between them. DNA for the CDR3: TGTGCCAGCAGTTACTCGCTCCTACAGGACTACAATGAGCAGTTCTTC. It is translated as CASSYSLLQDYNEQFF.

The rearrangement joins TRBV6-1 to TRBJ1-2, with TRBD1 as a possible D gene (5 bases). The germline V gene has CDR1 MNHNS and CDR2 SASEGT. The germline V and J ends were trimmed by 6 bases and 3 bases, with 17 bases remaining between them. The CDR3 spans 15 residues. The CDR3 DNA is TGTGCCAGCAGCCCAAGCGGGGGGTCCTACTATGGCTACACCTTC. Its translation is CASSPSGGSYYGYTF.

The V call is TRBV2, the J call TRBJ2-5, with TRBD1 matching 8 bases. Looked up from germline, CDR1 is SNHLY and CDR2 is FYNNEI. The V and J ends lost 6 bases and 2 bases, in that order; junction bases with no gene match: 8. The length of the CDR3 is 15 residues. CDR3 sequence reads: CASRGDRPAQETQYF. The CDR3 coding sequence is TGTGCCAGCAGGGGGGACAGGCCGGCGCAAGAGACCCAGTACTTC.

The rearrangement uses TRBV10-1 and TRBJ1-1, with D tentatively TRBD1 (5 bases). Germline V gene sequence: CDR1 WNHNN, CDR2 SYGVQD (reference sequence). This CDR3 is 14 amino acids long. Trimming stripped 6 bases from V and 4 bases from J, with 15 bases between. CDR3 sequence (DNA): TGCGCCAGCAGCCCCGAGTTGAGGGGCACTGAAGCTTTCTTT. Translation gives CASSPELRGTEAFF.

The chain combines TRBV7-9 with TRBJ2-7, with D possibly matching TRBD2 (6 bases). The CDR3 loop spans 13 amino acids. CDR1 and CDR2 (germline): SEHNR, FQNEAQ (reference sequence). V was cut by 5 bases and J by 3 bases, with 11 bases left in between. The CDR3 is CASSRGVDYEQYF. The CDR3 nucleotides are TGTGCCAGCAGCCGCGGGGTGGACTACGAGCAGTACTTC.

The V gene is TRBV5-1, the J gene TRBJ2-1, with 9 bases identical to TRBD2. The J segment lost 7 bases and the V segment lost 0 bases, leaving 5 bases of the junction unmatched. Germline CDR1 is SGHRS and CDR2 is YFSETQ. The CDR3 length is 15 residues. CDR3 residues: CASSLGASGTNEQFF. In nucleotides, the CDR3 is TGCGCCAGCAGCTTGGGGGCTAGCGGGACAAATGAGCAGTTCTTC.

The V and J genes are TRBV2 and TRBJ2-7, with D unresolved. From germline, CDR1 is SNHLY and CDR2 FYNNEI. V lost 6 bases and J lost 5, with 14 bases in between. The CDR3 is made up of 13 amino acids. In DNA, the CDR3 is TGTGCCAGCAGGACATGGATGAGCGACGAGCAGTACTTC. It codes for CASRTWMSDEQYF.

The chain carries TRBV12-3 or TRBV12-4 and TRBJ2-5; D might be TRBD2 (5 bases). Deletions cut 5 bases from V and 7 bases from J, with 17 bases between. This CDR3 is 14 amino acids long. CDR3 nucleotides: TGTGCCAGCAGTAAGCGGACGTCTTCGGGGACCCAGTACTTC. This codes for CASSKRTSSGTQYF.

This clonotype has just a few counts. The chain employs TRBV10-3 and TRBJ2-7; TRBD1 agrees at 7 bases. The CDR3 contains 14 residues. The J segment lost 2 bases and the V segment lost 3 bases, leaving 4 bases of the junction unmatched. CDR1 is ENHRY and CDR2 is SYGVKD in the germline V gene. The CDR3 DNA reads TGTGCCATCAGTGACAGGACAGGACCCTACGAGCAGTACTTC. This codes for CAISDRTGPYEQYF.